This T cell receptor (beta chain) was recovered during a study of cytomegalovirus exposure and HLA in healthy donors. Study-level points and caveats: A later analysis showed TCR association rates differing by HLA locus, peaking at DRB1 and lowest at HLA-C. The authors later found HLA-associated TCR beta chains more clonally expanded than equally common others. Cytomegalovirus association was listed for 164 TCR beta chains.

PCR was performed using 60 Vbeta and 13 Jbeta primers. Libraries were prepared by immunoSEQ multiplex PCR; TCRdb keeps only in-frame clonotypes and omits some of them. The sample shows around 120,000 clones, about 80% of them seen only once. The V end was cut by 9 bases, the J end by 5 bases, with 19 bases between. CDR3 size: 14 residues. CDR1 and CDR2 from the germline V gene are MGHDK and SYGVNS. As concerns this clone: What it binds is not known.

The chain carries TRBV25-1 and TRBJ1-1, with D hard to call. The sequence was collected from a human donor in good health. The specimen was PBMCs. The CDR3 region is CASGVAVSGTEAFF. The CDR3 nucleotides read TGTGCCAGTGGCGTTGCGGTGTCCGGTACTGAAGCTTTCTTT.